This T cell receptor (beta chain) was documented in a study of blood T cell repertoires in COVID-19. The CDR3 extends over 14 amino acids. The V segment lost 5 bases and the J segment 5 bases; nucleotides outside the gene matches: 8. Germline CDR1 and CDR2: SEHNR and FQNEAQ (reference sequence). The repertoire was sequenced with immunoSEQ multiplex PCR; TCRdb's copy has only in-frame clones and lacks some. The repertoire has a few hundred thousand clones, 89% of them found once; the top ten carry under 3.5%. Donors were grouped by their self-reported clinical history. Before they entered the study, exposed participants had met a COVID-19 case within 2 weeks.

The rearrangement joins TRBV7-9 to TRBJ1-1; TRBD1 matches at 7 bases. The sequenced sample was PBMCs or T cells enriched from blood (not recorded which). The clonotype was recovered from a woman in her fifties or sixties who had been exposed to COVID-19. The CDR3 DNA reads as TGTGCCAGCAGCACCGGAAACAGGGGAACTGAAGCTTTCTTT. The encoded protein is CASSTGNRGTEAFF.